The next 11 T cell receptor beta chains were all read from a single sample in a study of early T cells in non-severe SARS-CoV-2 infection. TCRdb independently ran MiXCR on the 5' RACE reads; one entry per CDR3 protein. Counted here are tens of thousands of distinct CDR3 sequences, about 6.5% occurring once; the ten biggest clones make up about 2.6%. The source was whole blood, collected at baseline. The receptor source for this set is an adult who was a healthcare worker with PCR-confirmed SARS-CoV-2 infection or an uninfected control (not recorded which).

This clonotype was seen many times. This chain uses TRBV12-3 or TRBV12-4 with TRBJ1-2, with D maybe TRBD1 (6 bases). The CDR3 covers 17 residues. V lost 3 bases to trimming and J lost 2 bases, with 19 bases between them. For the CDR3, the DNA is TGTGCCAGCAGTTTTGCGGGGTTGGGGGGGACAAACTATGGCTACACCTTC. Its translation is CASSFAGLGGTNYGYTF.

The table lists this clonotype with a few counts. CDR3: CASSYSGIGSSTDTQYF. As DNA, the CDR3 is TGTGCCAGCAGTTACTCGGGAATCGGGTCTAGCACAGATACGCAGTATTTT. V is TRBV6-5 and J is TRBJ2-3; D is unclear. CDR3 length: 17 amino acids. V was clipped by 0 bases and J by 0 bases, with 13 bases between them. CDR1 is MNHEY, CDR2 SVGAGI, per germline.

Turning to this clonotype: This may be a read error: a much more frequent sequence differs by one nucleotide. This chain uses TRBV13 with TRBJ2-1; 11 positions agree with TRBD1. Per germline, CDR1 PRHDT and CDR2 FYEKMQ (reference sequence). This CDR3 is 15 amino acids long. V shed 3 bases and J 4 bases; nucleotides not matched to a gene: 2. The CDR3 region is CASSFRDRGYNEQFF. The CDR3 DNA sequence: TGTGCCAGCAGCTTTCGGGACAGGGGGTACAATGAGCAGTTCTTC.

At least ten counts were recorded for this clonotype. This sequence joins TRBV7-2 and TRBJ2-2; D is perhaps TRBD1 or TRBD2 (5 bases each). The germline V and J ends were trimmed by 6 bases and 0 bases, with 14 bases remaining between them. The germline CDR1 and CDR2 sequences are SGHTA and FQGNSA. This CDR3 comprises 16 residues. The CDR3 coding sequence is TGTGCCAGCAGGTCGACGGGACGGACGAACACCGGGGAGCTGTTTTTT. Translation: CASRSTGRTNTGELFF.

The chain is built from TRBV29-1 and TRBJ2-5, with 7 bases matching TRBD2. From germline, CDR1 is SQVTM and CDR2 ANQGSEA. With V trimmed by 4 bases and J by 5 bases, 4 bases remained unmatched. The CDR3 is 12 residues long. CDR3 region: CSVGLALETQYF. CDR3 DNA: TGCAGCGTTGGACTAGCCTTGGAGACCCAGTACTTC.

This clonotype has ten or more counts. The gene calls are TRBV6-2 or TRBV6-3 and TRBJ2-2, with D tentatively TRBD2 (6 bases). This CDR3 has 14 residues. V was pared by 4 bases and J by 3 bases, with 9 bases between. Germline V gene lookup returns CDR1 MNHEY and CDR2 SVGEGT. This chain's CDR3 is CASSLWGDTGELFF. The DNA of the CDR3 is TGTGCCAGCAGTTTGTGGGGGGACACCGGGGAGCTGTTTTTT.

This clonotype was recorded at least ten times. The rearrangement links TRBV21-1 to TRBJ1-1; the table names TRBD1, a call not compared with the DNA. TRBV21-1 is given as a pseudogene. The CDR3 contains 16 residues. CDR3 sequence reads: CASSKLPKGMNTEAFF. In DNA form, the CDR3 reads TGTGCCAGCAGCAAATTACCTAAGGGGATGAACACTGAAGCTTTCTTT.

This clonotype was seen ten or more times. The rearrangement uses TRBV6-2 or TRBV6-3 and TRBJ1-2, with unresolved D. Per germline, CDR1 MNHEY and CDR2 SVGEGT. CDR3 length equals 13 residues. V lost 0 bases and J lost 7, with 9 bases in between. The CDR3 region is CASSYSGAFGYTF. The DNA for the CDR3 is TGTGCCAGCAGTTACTCAGGAGCGTTTGGCTACACCTTC.

This clonotype was recorded at least ten times. The V gene is TRBV6-2 or TRBV6-3, the J gene TRBJ1-2; D gene uncertain. The CDR3 contains 14 residues. Deletions cut 2 bases from V and 2 bases from J, with 9 bases between. Per the germline V gene, CDR1 is MNHEY and CDR2 is SVGEGT. The CDR3 bases are TGTGCCAGCAGTTACGAAGCGGGAAACTATGGCTACACCTTC. It yields the protein CASSYEAGNYGYTF.

This rearrangement joins TRBV18 to TRBJ2-6; D perhaps matches TRBD1 (5 bases). Germline CDR1 KGHSH, CDR2 LQKENI. Trimming took off 3 bases at V and 0 bases at J, with 15 bases between the two ends. The CDR3 loop spans 18 amino acids. CDR3 sequence (DNA): TGTGCCAGCTCACCGACGACAGTCACAAGCTCTGGGGCCAACGTCCTGACTTTC. As protein: CASSPTTVTSSGANVLTF.

This clonotype was observed many times. The CDR3 sequence is CASSLFPSGFTFPQETQYF. CDR3 sequence (DNA): TGTGCCAGCAGCTTATTTCCTAGCGGGTTCACCTTCCCCCAAGAGACCCAGTACTTC. This chain joins TRBV11-2 and TRBJ2-5; 8 bases are a match to TRBD2. This CDR3 is built from 19 residues. V shed 2 bases, J shed 1 base, and the junction held 15 bases outside the gene matches. The germline V gene has CDR1 SGHAT and CDR2 FQNNGV.